This entry features one T cell receptor beta chain sequence. Profiled with immunoSEQ multiplex PCR; TCRdb holds only in-frame clones, not every one. The top ten hold 0.37% of the sample, which has 2 million to 2.5 million clones, 80% to 95% seen once. The data are from a study of shared clonotypes between healthy human individuals. Material: naive CD4+ T cells from PBMCs. Subset of the sample: CD45RA+ positively selected. This sequence originates from a man between 18 and 35 years old in good health. Some clones in this sample may be carry-over from other donors' samples.

The CDR3 region is CASSRGNTGFYNEQFF. The CDR3 DNA follows: TGTGCCAGTAGTAGGGGAAATACAGGGTTCTACAATGAGCAGTTCTTC. This chain connects TRBV19 to TRBJ2-1, with a possible D match to TRBD1 (6 bases). The length of the CDR3 is 16 residues. Germline values: CDR1 LNHDA, CDR2 SQIVND (reference sequence). The germline V and J ends were trimmed by 4 bases and 3 bases, with 16 bases remaining between them.